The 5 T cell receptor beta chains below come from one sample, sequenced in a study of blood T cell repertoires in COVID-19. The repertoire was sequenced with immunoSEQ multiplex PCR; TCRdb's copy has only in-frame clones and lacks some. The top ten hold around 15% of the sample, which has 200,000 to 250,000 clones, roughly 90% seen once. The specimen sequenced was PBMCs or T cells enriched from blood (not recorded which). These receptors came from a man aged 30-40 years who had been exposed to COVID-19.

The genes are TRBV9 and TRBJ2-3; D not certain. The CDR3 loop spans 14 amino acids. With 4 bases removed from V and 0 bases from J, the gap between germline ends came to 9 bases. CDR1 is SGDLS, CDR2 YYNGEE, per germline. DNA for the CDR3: TGTGCCAGCAGCCCGGTGTTAAGCACAGATACGCAGTATTTT. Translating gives CASSPVLSTDTQYF. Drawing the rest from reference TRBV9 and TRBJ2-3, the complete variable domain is DSGVTQTPKHLITATGQRVTLRCSPRSGDLSVYWYQQSLDQGLQFLIQYYNGEERAKGNILERFSAQQFPDLHSELNLSSLELGDSALYFCASSPVLSTDTQYFGPGTRLTVL.

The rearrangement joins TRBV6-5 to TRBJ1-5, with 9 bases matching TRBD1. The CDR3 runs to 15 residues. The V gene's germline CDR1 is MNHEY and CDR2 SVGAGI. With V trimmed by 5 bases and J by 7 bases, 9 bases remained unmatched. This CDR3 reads CASSPPGQGRQPQHF. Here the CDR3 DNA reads TGTGCCAGCAGTCCCCCGGGACAGGGTCGGCAGCCCCAGCATTTT.

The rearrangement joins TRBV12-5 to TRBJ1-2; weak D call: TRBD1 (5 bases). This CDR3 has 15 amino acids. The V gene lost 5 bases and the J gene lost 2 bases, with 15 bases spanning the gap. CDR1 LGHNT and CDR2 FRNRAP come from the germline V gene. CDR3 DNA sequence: TGTGCTAGTGGTCCCCCAACAGGATTAAACTATGGCTACACCTTC. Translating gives CASGPPTGLNYGYTF.

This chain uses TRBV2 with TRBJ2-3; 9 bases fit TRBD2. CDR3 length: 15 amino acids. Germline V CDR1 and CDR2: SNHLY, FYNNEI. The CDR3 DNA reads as TGTGCGGGAAGCGGGGGGATTGTCGGATTGGATACGCAGTATTTT. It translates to CAGSGGIVGLDTQYF.

The CDR3 reads CANTDRALYEQYF. CDR3 nucleotide sequence: TGTGCCAATACGGACAGGGCCCTCTACGAGCAGTACTTC. This sequence joins TRBV6-5 and TRBJ2-7, with 8 bases aligning to TRBD1. Germline V gene lookup returns CDR1 MNHEY and CDR2 SVGAGI. With 10 bases clipped from V and 3 bases from J, the junction kept 8 bases outside the gene matches. The CDR3 spans 13 residues.